These 14 T cell receptor beta chains came from one sample sequenced in a study of T cell repertoires and HLA-DP antigens. Their target antigens are unknown. Assay: immunoSEQ multiplex PCR; the TCRdb copy retains only in-frame clones and omits some. The sample consists of roughly 120,000 clones, about 91% of them appearing once. The sample consisted of CD4+ T cells from PBMCs. The receptors shown here come from a woman aged 18-29 years in good health and CMV-seronegative.

This chain connects TRBV28 to TRBJ2-3; either TRBD1 or TRBD2 may supply D (6 bases each). This CDR3 contains 16 residues. Trimming removed 6 bases from V and 4 bases from J, with 20 bases in between. The germline CDR1 and CDR2 sequences are MDHEN and SYDVKM. The CDR3 DNA reads TGTGCCAGCAGCAAACCTGGGGGGCCCCTCCCAGATACGCAGTATTTT. It codes for CASSKPGGPLPDTQYF.

The rearrangement links TRBV5-1 to TRBJ1-2; 11 positions agree with TRBD1. Germline lookup yields CDR1 SGHRS and CDR2 YFSETQ. This CDR3 is 19 amino acids long. V lost 2 bases and J lost 4; bases outside the gene matches: 16. CDR3 in DNA: TGCGCCAGCAGCTTCCGGACAGGGGGCCTCCTTTGGACTAGCTATGGCTACACCTTC. As protein: CASSFRTGGLLWTSYGYTF.

The rearrangement uses TRBV7-2 and TRBJ2-2; 9 nucleotides match TRBD1. Germline assignment: CDR1 SGHTA and CDR2 FQGNSA. The CDR3 loop spans 16 amino acids. V was clipped by 5 bases and J by 9 bases; unmatched bases: 13. The CDR3 coding sequence is TGTGCCAGCAGCGTAACCGGGACAGGGTATACCAGGGAGCTGTTTTTT. The encoded protein is CASSVTGTGYTRELFF.

The CDR3 region is CASSQTSGRLGGELFF. For the CDR3, the DNA is TGTGCCAGCAGCCAGACTAGCGGGAGATTGGGCGGGGAGCTGTTTTTT. J is TRBJ2-2 and V is TRBV11-1, with 12 bases identical to TRBD2. The V and J ends lost 5 bases and 7 bases, in that order; junction bases with no gene match: 8. The CDR3 is 16 residues long. Per the germline V gene, CDR1 is SGHAT and CDR2 is FQDESV (reference sequence).

With respect to this clone: The identical CDR3 is also encoded by other nucleotide sequences in the sample. The chain is built from TRBV2 and TRBJ2-7, with TRBD1 matching over 8 bases. Germline-derived CDR1 and CDR2 are SNHLY and FYNNEI. The CDR3 extends over 13 amino acids. V lost 6 bases and J lost 7; bases outside the gene matches: 8. Here the CDR3 DNA reads TGTGCCAGCAGAACCGACAGGGGTGGAGAGCAGTACGTC. The encoded protein is CASRTDRGGEQYV.

The chain carries TRBV28 and TRBJ2-5; perhaps TRBD1 as D (6 bases). This CDR3 region has 15 residues. Germline V gene data show CDR1 as MDHEN and CDR2 as SYDVKM. V dropped 6 bases and J dropped 3 bases, with 17 bases sitting between them. DNA for the CDR3: TGTGCCAGCAGCTTAGGGGGAGCGATGGAAGAGACCCAGTACTTC. This translates into CASSLGGAMEETQYF.

The rearrangement uses TRBV5-8 and TRBJ2-7, with 11 bases fitting TRBD2. This CDR3 region has 15 residues. The junction had 7 bases not matched to a gene; V was cut back by 4 bases and J by 4 bases. Germline CDR1 reads SGHTS; CDR2 reads YDEGEE. The CDR3 here is CASSSPGLADYEQYF. In nucleotides, the CDR3 is TGTGCCAGCAGCAGTCCGGGACTAGCGGATTACGAGCAGTACTTC.

This chain joins TRBV5-6 and TRBJ2-1, with D perhaps matching TRBD2 (5 bases). Between the trimmed V and J ends, which lost 2 bases and 9 bases, there was a span of 18 bases. This CDR3 comprises 15 residues. Germline V CDR1 and CDR2: SGHDT, YYEEEE. CDR3 nucleotides: TGTGCCAGCAGCTTTGGGAGTAGCAGATCGGCTGAGCAGTTCTTC. Translated: CASSFGSSRSAEQFF.

The gene calls are TRBV11-1 and TRBJ2-2, with D tentatively TRBD1 (6 bases). This CDR3 comprises 15 residues. CDR1 and CDR2 (germline): SGHAT, FQDESV (reference sequence). Trimming cost V 0 bases and J 4 bases, with 9 bases left between them. The CDR3 DNA follows: TGTGCCAGCAGCTTAGCCACAGGGTCCACCGGGGAGCTGTTTTTT. This sequence encodes CASSLATGSTGELFF.

The V gene is TRBV6-5, the J gene TRBJ1-1, with 9 bases aligning to TRBD1. The junction had 8 bases not matched to a gene; V was cut back by 5 bases and J by 10 bases. This CDR3 comprises 13 residues. From germline, CDR1 is MNHEY and CDR2 SVGAGI. The CDR3 nucleotides are TGTGCCAGCAGTATGGGACAGGGATTCGGAGCTTTCTTT. The encoded protein is CASSMGQGFGAFF.

CDR3 nucleotide sequence: TGTGCCAGCAGCTTTGGCAGGGGGCGCGCCGGGGAGCTGTTTTTT. Translation: CASSFGRGRAGELFF. J is TRBJ2-2 and V is TRBV11-2; 8 nucleotides align to TRBD1. V dropped 3 bases and J dropped 6; count of bases not matched to a gene: 6. CDR1 is SGHAT and CDR2 is FQNNGV in the germline V gene. The CDR3 is 15 residues long.

The chain joins TRBV6-5 to TRBJ1-6; possibly TRBD1 for D (6 bases). The CDR3 is 14 amino acids. Germline values: CDR1 MNHEY, CDR2 SVGAGI. V was pared by 6 bases and J by 6 bases, with 12 bases between. The CDR3 coding sequence is TGTGCCAGCAGCCTACGGGGGCCTAATTCACCCCTCCACTTT. Amino acids: CASSLRGPNSPLHF.

This clone was counted a single time. The genes are TRBV5-6 and TRBJ1-2; 7 bases are shared with TRBD1. This CDR3 spans 15 amino acids. Trimming at V came to 1 base and at J to 5 bases, leaving 8 bases not matched to a gene. Looked up from germline, CDR1 is SGHDT and CDR2 is YYEEEE. CDR3 sequence reads: CASSLLSGGGYGYTF. Here the CDR3 DNA reads TGTGCCAGCAGCTTGTTGTCAGGGGGAGGTTATGGCTACACCTTC.

Here the CDR3 reads CASSFREGAVTF. CDR3 DNA: TGTGCCAGCAGCTTCCGTGAGGGGGCCGTGACCTTC. The chain carries TRBV7-2 and TRBJ1-2; TRBD1 agrees at 7 bases. The CDR3 spans 12 residues. Unmatched junction bases numbered 9, after V lost 3 bases and J lost 14 bases. Germline V gene data show CDR1 as SGHTA and CDR2 as FQGNSA.